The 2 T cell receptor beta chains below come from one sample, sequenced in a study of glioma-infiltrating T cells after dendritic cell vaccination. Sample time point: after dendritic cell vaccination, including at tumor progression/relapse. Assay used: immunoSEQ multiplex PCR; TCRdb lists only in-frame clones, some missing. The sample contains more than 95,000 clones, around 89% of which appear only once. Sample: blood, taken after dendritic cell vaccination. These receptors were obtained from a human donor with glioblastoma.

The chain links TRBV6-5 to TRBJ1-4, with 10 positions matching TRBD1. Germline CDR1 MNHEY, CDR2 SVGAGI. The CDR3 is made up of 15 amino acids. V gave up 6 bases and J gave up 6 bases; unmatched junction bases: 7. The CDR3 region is CASRNRDRGYEKLFF. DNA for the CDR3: TGTGCCAGCAGGAACCGGGACAGGGGATATGAAAAACTGTTTTTT.

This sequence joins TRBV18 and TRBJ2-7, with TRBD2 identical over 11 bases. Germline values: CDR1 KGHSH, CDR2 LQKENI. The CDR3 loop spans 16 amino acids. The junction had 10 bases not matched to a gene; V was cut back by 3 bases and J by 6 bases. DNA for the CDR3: TGTGCCAGCTCACCCACAACTAGCGGGAGTCTCACCGAGCAGTACTTC. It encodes CASSPTTSGSLTEQYF.